Shown below are 20 T cell receptor beta chains from a single sample sequenced in a study of regulatory T cells in long-lasting Graves disease. Building of the TCR beta libraries involved iRepertoire HTBI primers and Arm-PCR of CDR3 regions. TCRdb recomputed calls from the multiplex PCR reads with MiXCR, one row per CDR3 protein. The table shows roughly 320,000 distinct CDR3 sequences, with 16% occurring only once. Time point meaning: newly diagnosed GD, antithyroid drugs for less than 3 months. Scientists built the TCR library using RNA that was extracted from PBMCs. These data were also reused for a study on T cells in Graves' hyperthyroidism and ophthalmopathy.

The material sequenced was peripheral blood mononuclear cells (PBMCs), taken at new diagnosis, from a patient treated with antithyroid drugs. The receptors come from a man aged 40-49 years with Graves disease.

This chain uses TRBV19 with TRBJ2-1, with 8 bases that match TRBD2. The CDR3 contains 13 residues. Germline V gene sequence: CDR1 LNHDA, CDR2 SQIVND (reference sequence). The V gene end was trimmed by 10 bases and the J gene end by 8 bases; junction bases not matched to a gene: 10. The CDR3 loop reads CATKRGPWDEQFF. Written as DNA, the CDR3 is TGTGCCACGAAGCGGGGGCCGTGGGATGAGCAGTTCTTC.

This clonotype appeared once. The germline gene is not matched at one end of the junction; a read error may be the cause. The gene calls are TRBV5-1 and TRBJ1-5, with D possibly matching TRBD1 (6 bases). The CDR3 spans 14 residues. Germline assignment: CDR1 SGHRS and CDR2 YFSETQ. The CDR3 nucleotides are TGCGCCAGCAGCTCAGGACAGCCTTTCTCGCCCCTGCATTTT. This sequence encodes CASSSGQPFSPLHF.

The sample holds a few counts of this clonotype. V is TRBV24-1 and J is TRBJ2-1, with TRBD1 as a possible D gene (7 bases). Deletions cut 2 bases from V and 6 bases from J, with 16 bases between. The CDR3 is 16 residues long. The germline V gene has CDR1 KGHDR and CDR2 SFDVKD. CDR3 coding DNA: TGTGCCACCAGTGATTCCCCCAGGGGGGCCGCCAATGAGCAGTTCTTC. Amino acids: CATSDSPRGAANEQFF.

The gene calls are TRBV4-3 and TRBJ2-2; 7 nucleotides align to TRBD2. Per germline, CDR1 LGHNA and CDR2 YSLEER. This CDR3 is 14 amino acids long. The junction had 3 bases not matched to a gene; V was cut back by 7 bases and J by 1 base. The CDR3 sequence: CASKLAWNTGELFF. DNA for the CDR3: TGCGCCAGCAAACTAGCGTGGAACACCGGGGAGCTGTTTTTT.

In this sample, this clonotype turned up many times. The V gene is TRBV11-1, the J gene TRBJ2-2; weak D call: TRBD2 (6 bases). Trimming pared 3 bases from V and 3 bases from J, leaving 17 bases between. This CDR3 spans 17 amino acids. From germline, CDR1 is SGHAT and CDR2 FQDESV (reference sequence). CDR3 loop: CASSFERALRDTGELFF. The CDR3 bases are TGTGCCAGCAGCTTTGAGCGGGCCCTTAGGGACACCGGGGAGCTGTTTTTT.

In its sample, this clonotype was seen a few times. V usage is TRBV10-3 and J usage is TRBJ2-7, with 7 bases lining up with TRBD1. The CDR3 totals 15 residues. Germline CDR1 reads ENHRY; CDR2 reads SYGVKD. V dropped 2 bases and J dropped 5; count of bases not matched to a gene: 9. The CDR3 sequence is CAISEPSRDSDEQYF. The CDR3 coding sequence is TGTGCCATCAGTGAGCCGTCCCGGGACAGCGACGAGCAGTACTTC.

As regards this clonotype: A read error may be the cause here, since a much bigger clone is one base away. The rearrangement uses TRBV5-1 and TRBJ2-7, with D perhaps TRBD1 (6 bases). Per germline, CDR1 SGHRS and CDR2 YFSETQ. The CDR3 spans 16 residues. CDR3 sequence (DNA): TGCGCCAGCGGCTTGCTTGGGCAGGGGCCCCCCTACGAGCAGTACTTC. Protein product: CASGLLGQGPPYEQYF. Using reference TRBV5-1 and TRBJ2-7 for the parts outside the CDR3, the full variable domain is KAGVTQTPRYLIKTRGQQVTLSCSPISGHRSVSWYQQTPGQGLQFLFEYFSETQRNKGNFPGRFSGRQFSNSRSEMNVSTLELGDSALYLCASGLLGQGPPYEQYFGPGTRLTVT.

On this clonotype itself: A far bigger clonotype differs at one base, so this is likely a read error. The V call is TRBV28, the J call TRBJ2-3; D tentatively fits TRBD1 or TRBD2 (5 bases each). The J call is in doubt because the DNA end fits TRBJ2-7 better. The CDR3 runs to 16 residues. The V gene's germline CDR1 is MDHEN and CDR2 SYDVKM. The CDR3 nucleotides read TGTGCCAGCAGCCGGGACGACCCATTCTTGTTCGATGAGCAGTACTTC. It yields the protein CASSRDDPFLFDEQYF.

In its sample, this clonotype was seen many times. This chain connects TRBV30 to TRBJ1-1, with 7 positions matching TRBD1. CDR1 is GTSNPN, CDR2 SVGIG, per germline (reference sequence). This CDR3 region has 19 residues. Trimming cost V 3 bases and J 1 base; bases outside gene matches: 20. The DNA of the CDR3 is TGTGCCTGGAGAAGGGGGCTCAGGTACCGGACTTCAGGGAACACTGAAGCTTTCTTT. This translates into CAWRRGLRYRTSGNTEAFF.

This clonotype was seen many times. This chain links TRBV7-8 with TRBJ2-3; 13 positions match TRBD2. The CDR3 spans 16 residues. Germline V gene sequence: CDR1 SGHVS, CDR2 FQNEAQ. V was pared by 5 bases and J by 4 bases, with 6 bases of the junction left unmatched. CDR3 residues: CASSPGTSGMADTQYF. Here the CDR3 DNA reads TGTGCCAGCAGCCCGGGGACTAGCGGGATGGCAGATACGCAGTATTTT.

In regard to this clonotype: It may be a read error: a sequence one base away is much more abundant. This chain links TRBV3-1 with TRBJ2-5; no clear D. From germline, CDR1 is LGHDT and CDR2 YNNKEL (reference sequence). This CDR3 is built from 15 residues. The V and J ends lost 1 base and 2 bases respectively, with 11 bases between them. The CDR3 loop reads CASSQGGRWQETQYF. CDR3 in DNA: TGTGCCAGCAGCCAAGGTGGTCGCTGGCAAGAGACCCAGTACTTC.

This clonotype was detected only a few times. The rearrangement links TRBV24-1 to TRBJ1-3, with D uncertain. This CDR3 is 13 amino acids long. CDR1 and CDR2 from the germline V gene are KGHDR and SFDVKD. Trimming took off 4 bases at V and 4 bases at J, with 7 bases between the two ends. Here the CDR3 reads CATSDPVGNTIYF. The CDR3 DNA reads as TGTGCCACCAGTGACCCGGTCGGAAACACCATATATTTT.

Notes on this clonotype: A much larger clone is a single base away; this may be a read error. The chain couples TRBV27 to TRBJ1-5; a possible D gene is TRBD1 (6 bases). CDR1 MNHEY and CDR2 SMNVEV come from the germline V gene (reference sequence). Trimming shortened V by 5 bases and J by 9 bases, and 17 bases separated the two germline ends. This CDR3 has 14 residues. The DNA of the CDR3 is TGTGCCAGCAGTCACGGGAGGGGGGATCGGCCCCAGCATTTT. Residues: CASSHGRGDRPQHF.

At least ten counts were recorded for this clonotype. This sequence joins TRBV27 and TRBJ1-2, with D uncertain. V shed 6 bases and J shed 7 bases, with 18 bases lying between them. Germline lookup yields CDR1 MNHEY and CDR2 SMNVEV (reference sequence). The CDR3 spans 14 residues. The CDR3 here is CASSTEPRSVGYTF. In DNA, the CDR3 is TGTGCCAGCAGCACCGAGCCCAGATCGGTTGGCTACACCTTC.

This clonotype came up a few times. The rearrangement uses TRBV4-1 and TRBJ1-2; D might be TRBD1 (5 bases). This CDR3 is 14 amino acids long. V lost 3 bases and J 6 bases, leaving 14 bases between the germline ends. In germline, CDR1 is MGHRA, CDR2 YSYEKL. CDR3 amino acids: CASSQPGTLDGYTF. The DNA of the CDR3 is TGCGCCAGCAGCCAGCCCGGGACGCTCGATGGCTACACCTTC.

On this clonotype itself: A much larger clonotype is one base distant, so this may be a read error. V and J are TRBV5-1 and TRBJ2-1; 7 bases fit TRBD2. From germline, CDR1 is SGHRS and CDR2 YFSETQ. CDR3 length: 15 amino acids. The V segment lost 2 bases and the J segment 10 bases; nucleotides outside the gene matches: 12. The CDR3 region is CASSFTASGTYEQFF. The CDR3 region has the DNA TGCGCCAGCAGCTTTACCGCTAGCGGTACCTACGAGCAGTTCTTC. Looking up the rest from reference TRBV5-1 and TRBJ2-1 gives the full variable domain: KAGVTQTPRYLIKTRGQQVTLSCSPISGHRSVSWYQQTPGQGLQFLFEYFSETQRNKGNFPGRFSGRQFSNSRSEMNVSTLELGDSALYLCASSFTASGTYEQFFGPGTRLTVL.

The sample holds many counts of this clonotype. The V and J genes are TRBV11-2 and TRBJ2-7; D perhaps matches TRBD2 (6 bases). Germline V gene sequence: CDR1 SGHAT, CDR2 FQNNGV. V lost 3 bases and J 0 bases, leaving 12 bases between the germline ends. The CDR3 has 15 amino acids. Here the CDR3 reads CASSFGVAVSYEQYF. In nucleotides, the CDR3 is TGTGCCAGCAGCTTCGGGGTAGCGGTCTCCTACGAGCAGTACTTC.

This clonotype was seen repeatedly, ten times or more. The chain has TRBV30 and TRBJ1-5, with TRBD1 as a possible D gene (5 bases). Trimming left V 0 bases short and J 6 bases short, with 12 bases between. Per the germline V gene, CDR1 is GTSNPN and CDR2 is SVGIG (reference sequence). The CDR3 contains 14 residues. The CDR3 is CAWSVGGVPQPQHF. Written as DNA, the CDR3 is TGTGCCTGGAGTGTAGGAGGGGTTCCTCAGCCCCAGCATTTT.

This clonotype was seen ten or more times. The chain uses TRBV30 and TRBJ1-6, with TRBD1 identical over 10 bases. The CDR3 sequence is 14 residues long. Germline CDR1 is GTSNPN and CDR2 is SVGIG (reference sequence). The trim removed 2 bases at V and 8 bases at J, leaving 3 bases unmatched. CDR3 DNA sequence: TGTGCCTGGAGTACGGGACAGGGGTATTCACCCCTCCACTTT. This sequence encodes CAWSTGQGYSPLHF.

Concerning this clonotype: A far larger clone is a single base away, which makes a read error likely. The chain is built from TRBV6-2 or TRBV6-3 and TRBJ1-5; 8 positions match TRBD1. Trimming at V came to 6 bases and at J to 9 bases, leaving 16 bases not matched to a gene. The CDR3 contains 16 residues. Germline loops: CDR1 MNHEY, CDR2 SVGEGT. CDR3 coding DNA: TGTGCCAGCAGCCAAGGACAGGGTGAAAGGAGTCGGCCCCAGCATTTT. This codes for CASSQGQGERSRPQHF.